The T cell receptor beta chain described here comes from a study of T-cell reconstitution after alpha-beta-depleted transplantation in children. Overall study findings and caveats: Alpha-beta T cells present about two months after transplant were reported to originate from several hundred expanded graft clones. Some patients showed high day-60 TCRbeta diversity, which derived from surviving recipient T cells and thymic progenitors. Once a year had passed after transplant, T-cell counts and diversity came mostly from newly produced T cells.

As for this clonotype: Its antigen is undetermined.

The CDR3 has 17 amino acids. In germline, CDR1 is MDHEN, CDR2 SYDVKM. The ends lost 5 bases at V and 5 bases at J; junction bases unmatched: 15. The TCRbeta library incorporated unique molecular identifiers. TCRdb re-derived calls from the PCR reads in MiXCR, one entry per CDR3 protein. This sample has a few hundred thousand distinct CDR3 sequences, with over 40% found just once. The chain is built from TRBV28 and TRBJ2-4; 7 positions agree with TRBD2. This sequence originates from a girl aged 2 to 10 with aplastic anemia, due to receive a stem cell transplant. Sequencing was performed on PBMCs, taken before TCRalphabeta/CD19-depleted stem cell transplant. The CDR3, as DNA: TGTGCCAGCAGTCCATACAGCGTGGGGAGGGGAGAAAACATTCAGTACTTC. Translated, it gives CASSPYSVGRGENIQYF.